This entry is about one T cell receptor (beta chain). Antigen unknown. Other nucleotide sequences from this sample produce the same CDR3. Once extracted for a subset, genomic DNA was divided evenly among several immunoSEQ plates. TCRdb keeps only in-frame clones here, not all; method: immunoSEQ multiplex PCR. The data show fewer than 850,000 clones, with about 92% seen just once and 34% held by the top ten. The data were taken from a study of shared clonotypes between healthy human individuals. Points from the study as a whole: Sorted-subset sequencing, rarefaction showed, was incomplete despite large depth. Naive CD4 clonotypes overlapped across a handful of donors at about 5.3%.

The sequence was collected from a man between 18 and 35 years old in good health. Some clones in this sample may be carry-over from other donors' samples. Material for sequencing was memory CD8+ T cells from PBMCs. Subset: CD45RO+ cells pooled with CCR7-negative TemRA cells.

The CDR3: CASSSGGETQYF. For the CDR3, the DNA is TGTGCCAGCAGTTCGGGAGGGGAGACCCAGTACTTC. The genes are TRBV27 and TRBJ2-5; 8 bases are shared with TRBD2. After removal of 4 bases from V and 5 bases from J, the junction contained 0 bases not matched to a gene. CDR1 and CDR2 from the germline V gene are MNHEY and SMNVEV (reference sequence). The CDR3 runs 12 residues.